The sequence of this T cell receptor beta chain was determined in a study of cytomegalovirus exposure and HLA in healthy donors. V was cut by 4 bases and J by 4 bases, with 20 bases left in between. CDR1 MDHEN and CDR2 SYDVKM come from the germline V gene. The CDR3 covers 17 residues. Measured with immunoSEQ multiplex PCR; TCRdb has only the in-frame clones, and not every one. In the table there are fewer than 200,000 clones, 80% to 85% of which are singletons. With regard to this clone: The antigen is undetermined.

The study's findings and limits: There were some public TCRs occurring in many donors, but most TCR sequences were rare.

This chain joins TRBV28 and TRBJ1-5; weak D call: TRBD1 (5 bases). Sequencing input: PBMCs. This clonotype was sampled from a woman under 30 in good health and CMV-seropositive. This CDR3 reads CASSWGLGQRGNQPQHF. In DNA, the CDR3 is TGTGCCAGCAGTTGGGGACTCGGGCAGAGAGGTAATCAGCCCCAGCATTTT.